The 26 T cell receptor beta chains given below trace back to one sample, sequenced in a study of CD8+ T cells in alopecia areata. Specified treatment: oral pan-JAK inhibitor, 5-10 mg twice daily. Once RNA had been extracted, it was reverse transcribed into cDNA to act as the sequencing template. The repertoire was sequenced with immunoSEQ multiplex PCR; TCRdb's copy has only in-frame clones and lacks some. In the table there are over 150,000 clones, roughly 50% of which are singletons. The source was CD8+ T cells sorted from blood, collected at week 24, from a patient treated with tofacitinib. Every receptor here comes from a human donor with alopecia areata.

The chain has TRBV7-8 and TRBJ1-2; D is undetermined. Between the trimmed V and J ends, which lost 2 bases and 2 bases, there was a span of 18 bases. The CDR3 contains 17 residues. The germline CDR1 and CDR2 sequences are SGHVS and FQNEAQ. The CDR3 here is CASSLLSPDPTNYGYTF. Here the CDR3 DNA reads TGTGCCAGCAGCTTACTTTCTCCGGATCCCACCAACTATGGCTACACCTTC.

The chain carries TRBV5-1 and TRBJ1-6, with TRBD1 identical over 8 bases. With V trimmed by 3 bases and J by 7 bases, 3 bases remained unmatched. The CDR3 spans 14 residues. The germline gives CDR1 SGHRS, CDR2 YFSETQ. CDR3 amino acids: CASSSTGANSPLHF. The CDR3 DNA reads as TGCGCCAGCAGCTCGACAGGGGCAAATTCACCCCTCCACTTT.

This clone was found a few times. The chain recombines TRBV7-7 with TRBJ2-5; D is possibly TRBD1 (6 bases). Per germline, CDR1 SSHAT and CDR2 FNYEAQ (reference sequence). The CDR3 is 13 residues long. V lost 5 bases to trimming and J lost 2 bases, with 9 bases between them. In DNA form, the CDR3 reads TGTGCCAGCAGCCCAGGACAGCAAGAGACCCAGTACTTC. Translating it yields CASSPGQQETQYF.

The V call is TRBV4-3, the J call TRBJ1-1; a possible D gene is TRBD1 (6 bases). Trimming cost V 4 bases and J 3 bases, with 24 bases left between them. This CDR3 has 18 residues. Germline assignment: CDR1 LGHNA and CDR2 YSLEER. CDR3: CASSPKPTGWVGDTEAFF. DNA for the CDR3: TGCGCCAGCAGCCCCAAACCCACAGGGTGGGTGGGGGACACTGAAGCTTTCTTT.

This chain uses TRBV29-1 with TRBJ1-2; 9 nucleotides align to TRBD1. Germline CDR1 and CDR2: SQVTM and ANQGSEA. This CDR3 is 15 amino acids long. Losses at the gene ends were 7 bases for V and 1 base for J; bases not matched to a gene: 10. CDR3 nucleotides: TGCAGCGCGTTGAGTGGGACAGGGATTAACTATGGCTACACCTTC. Encoded protein: CSALSGTGINYGYTF.

This chain links TRBV15 with TRBJ2-3, with 11 bases identical to TRBD1. The CDR3 contains 18 residues. J gave up 5 bases and V 0 bases, and 10 bases lay outside the gene matches. CDR1 is LNHNV, CDR2 YYDKDF, per germline (reference sequence). DNA for the CDR3: TGTGCCACCAGCAGAGATCGTCCCGGACAGGGGGCTAAAGATACGCAGTATTTT. It specifies CATSRDRPGQGAKDTQYF.

This chain links TRBV13 with TRBJ1-4; TRBD1 matches 7 bases. Trimming cost V 5 bases and J 8 bases; bases outside gene matches: 11. The CDR3 extends over 15 amino acids. Germline V gene lookup returns CDR1 PRHDT and CDR2 FYEKMQ (reference sequence). CDR3 loop: CASSDGGSGGEKLFF. The CDR3 nucleotides read TGTGCCAGCAGCGATGGGGGGTCAGGGGGAGAAAAACTGTTTTTT.

The chain is built from TRBV10-3 and TRBJ2-7; tentatively, D is TRBD2 (6 bases). The ends were cut back, 6 bases at V and 6 bases at J, with 18 bases in the middle. The CDR3 covers 14 residues. The germline V gene has CDR1 ENHRY and CDR2 SYGVKD. Here the CDR3 reads CAISVGTGQPEQYF. CDR3 DNA: TGTGCCATCAGCGTAGGGACTGGGCAACCCGAGCAGTACTTC.

The V gene is TRBV7-7, the J gene TRBJ2-1; no firm D call. The V end was cut by 5 bases, the J end by 5 bases, with 10 bases between. The CDR3 consists of 13 residues. Looked up from germline, CDR1 is SSHAT and CDR2 is FNYEAQ (reference sequence). CDR3 residues: CASSAHLDNEQFF. CDR3 DNA: TGTGCCAGCAGCGCTCACCTAGACAATGAGCAGTTCTTC.

The chain recombines TRBV19 with TRBJ1-1, with 9 bases fitting TRBD1. The CDR3 sequence is 15 residues long. The germline V gene has CDR1 LNHDA and CDR2 SQIVND (reference sequence). The V segment lost 3 bases and the J segment 3 bases; nucleotides outside the gene matches: 5. The CDR3 spells CASSIYRGQDTEAFF. The CDR3 coding sequence is TGTGCCAGTAGTATTTACAGGGGGCAGGACACTGAAGCTTTCTTT.

The chain has TRBV5-1 and TRBJ1-1; TRBD1 agrees at 7 bases. The germline gives CDR1 SGHRS, CDR2 YFSETQ. V lost 0 bases and J lost 11; bases outside the gene matches: 10. The CDR3 has 14 residues. The CDR3 spells CASSLASTGLDAFF. The CDR3 coding sequence is TGCGCCAGCAGCTTGGCGTCGACAGGGCTGGATGCTTTCTTT. Complete variable domain (other parts from reference TRBV5-1 and TRBJ1-1): KAGVTQTPRYLIKTRGQQVTLSCSPISGHRSVSWYQQTPGQGLQFLFEYFSETQRNKGNFPGRFSGRQFSNSRSEMNVSTLELGDSALYLCASSLASTGLDAFFGQGTRLTVV.

This sequence joins TRBV5-6 and TRBJ1-2, with D uncertain. The V end was cut by 0 bases, the J end by 2 bases, with 8 bases between. This CDR3 has 14 amino acids. The germline gives CDR1 SGHDT, CDR2 YYEEEE. The CDR3 DNA follows: TGTGCCAGCAGCTTGGAGGCAGTAAACTATGGCTACACCTTC. Translated: CASSLEAVNYGYTF.

The CDR3 reads CASRTNLRGHERGNYGYTF. CDR3 DNA: TGTGCCAGCAGGACGAACCTGAGGGGACACGAACGGGGAAACTATGGCTACACCTTC. The chain uses TRBV2 and TRBJ1-2, with D maybe TRBD1 (6 bases). The CDR3 totals 19 residues. The V end was cut by 6 bases, the J end by 2 bases, with 28 bases between. Germline V gene data show CDR1 as SNHLY and CDR2 as FYNNEI.

This chain joins TRBV5-6 and TRBJ1-1, with D tentatively TRBD1 (5 bases). The CDR3 has 13 residues. V lost 0 bases and J 6 bases, leaving 9 bases between the germline ends. CDR1 is SGHDT and CDR2 is YYEEEE in the germline V gene. CDR3 nucleotides: TGTGCCAGCAGCTTGGGCGGGGCCCCTGAAGCTTTCTTT. Translation: CASSLGGAPEAFF.

The CDR3 sequence is CASSQGRQPQHF. In DNA, the CDR3 is TGTGCCAGCAGCCAAGGTCGGCAGCCCCAGCATTTT. The chain is built from TRBV5-6 and TRBJ1-5; unclear D gene. This CDR3 is built from 12 residues. Germline CDR1 is SGHDT and CDR2 is YYEEEE. With 4 bases removed from V and 7 bases from J, the gap between germline ends came to 9 bases.

The V and J genes are TRBV19 and TRBJ2-1, with no clear D. V lost 5 bases and J lost 6, with 8 bases in between. CDR3 size: 12 residues. Germline V gene data show CDR1 as LNHDA and CDR2 as SQIVND (reference sequence). Here the CDR3 DNA reads TGTGCCAGTAGTCGTAGCATCAATGAGCAGTTCTTC. It yields the protein CASSRSINEQFF.

The chain joins TRBV29-1 to TRBJ2-1; 9 nucleotides match TRBD1. This CDR3 is 14 amino acids long. CDR1 SQVTM and CDR2 ANQGSEA come from the germline V gene. V shed 3 bases, J shed 7 bases, and the junction held 7 bases outside the gene matches. The CDR3 nucleotides read TGCAGCGTTGACGTTCCGGGACAGGGTAATGAGCAGTTCTTC. Translation gives CSVDVPGQGNEQFF.

This rearrangement joins TRBV7-3 to TRBJ2-3, with D possibly being TRBD1 (6 bases). The CDR3 is made up of 16 amino acids. V was shortened by 6 bases and J by 4 bases, with 20 bases between the two germline ends. The germline CDR1 and CDR2 sequences are SGHTA and FQGTGA. In DNA, the CDR3 is TGTGCCAGCAGTCCCTCCCAGGGGTCTTATTCAGATACGCAGTATTTT. As protein: CASSPSQGSYSDTQYF.

At least ten counts were recorded for this clone. V is TRBV29-1 and J is TRBJ1-1; D remains ambiguous. CDR1 SQVTM and CDR2 ANQGSEA come from the germline V gene. Trimming removed 5 bases at V and 8 bases at J, with 9 bases between. The length of the CDR3 is 10 residues. CDR3 sequence: CSVTLGEAFF. CDR3 in DNA: TGCAGCGTTACCTTGGGGGAAGCTTTCTTT.

The rearrangement links TRBV7-8 to TRBJ1-1; D call uncertain. The CDR3 runs to 13 residues. With 4 bases removed from V and 0 bases from J, the gap between germline ends came to 6 bases. In germline, CDR1 is SGHVS, CDR2 FQNEAQ. The CDR3, as DNA: TGTGCCAGCAGCTCAAACCTGAACACTGAAGCTTTCTTT. Translated, it gives CASSSNLNTEAFF.

This clone turned up a few times. The J gene is TRBJ2-6, the V gene TRBV13; maybe TRBD1 (5 bases). Trimming took off 5 bases at V and 0 bases at J, with 20 bases between the two ends. The V gene's germline CDR1 is PRHDT and CDR2 FYEKMQ (reference sequence). This CDR3 is built from 19 residues. The CDR3 DNA follows: TGTGCCAGCAGCCCCATAGGACATGGCAGCAGCTCTGGGGCCAACGTCCTGACTTTC. Translating it yields CASSPIGHGSSSGANVLTF.

This chain connects TRBV7-3 to TRBJ2-7; D gene uncertain. V dropped 5 bases and J dropped 5 bases, with 13 bases sitting between them. Germline loops: CDR1 SGHTA, CDR2 FQGTGA. This CDR3 is built from 13 residues. CDR3 in DNA: TGTGCCAGCAGCCCTGGGATTTCTAACGAGCAGTACTTC. Residues: CASSPGISNEQYF.

This clone was counted a few times. The chain joins TRBV7-9 to TRBJ1-1; tentatively, D is TRBD1 (6 bases). CDR1 SEHNR and CDR2 FQNEAQ come from the germline V gene (reference sequence). V lost 9 bases and J 0 bases, leaving 17 bases between the germline ends. This CDR3 region has 15 residues. This chain's CDR3 is CASDLKQGVNTEAFF. In nucleotides, the CDR3 is TGTGCCAGTGACTTGAAACAGGGCGTGAACACTGAAGCTTTCTTT. Full variable domain (rest looked up from reference TRBV7-9 and TRBJ1-1): DTGVSQNPRHKITKRGQNVTFRCDPISEHNRLYWYRQTLGQGPEFLTYFQNEAQLEKSRLLSDRFSAERPKGSFSTLEIQRTEQGDSAMYLCASDLKQGVNTEAFFGQGTRLTVV.

The rearrangement uses TRBV4-3 and TRBJ2-1; 8 bases fit TRBD2. CDR1 is LGHNA, CDR2 YSLEER, per germline. Trimming cost V 0 bases and J 8 bases; bases outside gene matches: 9. The CDR3 is made up of 16 amino acids. This CDR3 reads CASSQDLGGGLDEQFF. The CDR3 DNA reads as TGCGCCAGCAGCCAAGATCTGGGGGGGGGACTAGATGAGCAGTTCTTC.

The rearrangement joins TRBV2 to TRBJ2-7; a possible D gene is TRBD1 (5 bases). The CDR3 is 13 residues long. CDR1 and CDR2 from the germline V gene are SNHLY and FYNNEI. Between the trimmed V and J ends, which lost 4 bases and 2 bases, there was a span of 9 bases. The CDR3 is CASSAGQTYEQYF. DNA of the CDR3: TGTGCCAGCAGTGCTGGACAAACCTACGAGCAGTACTTC.

The V and J genes are TRBV9 and TRBJ1-2; D is unclear. V was cut by 3 bases and J by 8 bases, with 5 bases left in between. The CDR3 length is 10 residues. The germline V gene has CDR1 SGDLS and CDR2 YYNGEE. CDR3 protein: CASSGRGYTF. The CDR3 nucleotides read TGTGCCAGCAGCGGAAGGGGCTACACCTTC.